These 8 T cell receptor beta chains were all obtained from the same sample, sequenced in a study of blood T cell repertoires in COVID-19. The repertoire was sequenced with immunoSEQ multiplex PCR; TCRdb's copy has only in-frame clones and lacks some. The sample lists approximately 300,000 clones, 83% occurring once. The sequencing input was peripheral blood. Receptor source: a woman between 50 and 59 years old with acute or convalescent COVID-19.

The chain's CDR3 is CASSFGRGELFF. CDR3 nucleotide sequence: TGTGCCAGCAGTTTCGGGAGGGGGGAGCTGTTTTTT. This sequence joins TRBV12-3 or TRBV12-4 and TRBJ2-2; 7 positions agree with TRBD2. V lost 3 bases to trimming and J lost 8 bases; unmatched junction nucleotides: 0. The CDR3 sequence is 12 residues long.

The chain couples TRBV5-1 to TRBJ2-1; 11 positions match TRBD1. The CDR3 is 17 residues long. The junction had 8 bases not matched to a gene; V was cut back by 0 bases and J by 6 bases. Germline V gene data show CDR1 as SGHRS and CDR2 as YFSETQ. CDR3 region: CASSLVRGTGGINEQFF. The CDR3 DNA reads TGCGCCAGCAGCTTGGTCCGCGGGACAGGGGGAATCAATGAGCAGTTCTTC.

The genes are TRBV3-1 (or the pseudogene TRBV3-2) and TRBJ2-6; a weak D match, TRBD2 (7 bases). Germline V gene sequence: CDR1 LGHDT, CDR2 YNNKEL (reference sequence). There are 17 residues in the CDR3. The V and J ends lost 7 bases and 0 bases respectively, with 16 bases between them. The CDR3 nucleotides are TGTGCCAGCACCCCTGGGGGGGGCTCCTCTGGGGCCAACGTCCTGACTTTC. Amino acids: CASTPGGGSSGANVLTF.

The rearrangement joins TRBV24-1 to TRBJ2-3, with TRBD2 as a possible D gene (6 bases). Trimming took off 9 bases at V and 0 bases at J, with 12 bases between the two ends. The CDR3 contains 14 residues. The germline V gene has CDR1 KGHDR and CDR2 SFDVKD. This CDR3 is CATHTGTSTDTQYF. As DNA, the CDR3 is TGTGCCACCCATACCGGGACTAGCACAGATACGCAGTATTTT.

This chain connects TRBV25-1 to TRBJ2-5, with D possibly TRBD2 on 6 matching bases. With 1 base removed from V and 3 bases from J, the gap between germline ends came to 12 bases. The V gene's germline CDR1 is MGHDK and CDR2 SYGVNS. The CDR3 sequence is 15 residues long. CDR3 bases: TGTGCCAGCAGTGAATTCGGGGACTTGAAAGAGACCCAGTACTTC. Translated: CASSEFGDLKETQYF. The full variable domain, its missing parts supplied by reference TRBV25-1 and TRBJ2-5, is EADIYQTPRYLVIGTGKKITLECSQTMGHDKMYWYQQDPGMELHLIHYSYGVNSTEKGDLSSESTVSRIRTEHFPLTLESARPSHTSQYLCASSEFGDLKETQYFGPGTRLLVL.

J is TRBJ2-5 and V is TRBV5-5; no definite D call. This CDR3 comprises 13 residues. Per the germline V gene, CDR1 is SGHKS and CDR2 is YYEKEE (reference sequence). Deletions cut 4 bases from V and 2 bases from J, with 9 bases between. For the CDR3, the DNA is TGTGCCAGCAGCCCGTACCGGCAAGAGACCCAGTACTTC. As protein: CASSPYRQETQYF. Using reference TRBV5-5 and TRBJ2-5 for the parts outside the CDR3, the full variable domain is DAGVTQSPTHLIKTRGQQVTLRCSPISGHKSVSWYQQVLGQGPQFIFQYYEKEERGRGNFPDRFSARQFPNYSSELNVNALLLGDSALYLCASSPYRQETQYFGPGTRLLVL.

V gene TRBV25-1 combines with J gene TRBJ1-1, with D possibly matching TRBD1 (6 bases). V lost 9 bases and J 4 bases, leaving 15 bases between the germline ends. CDR3 length: 13 amino acids. From germline, CDR1 is MGHDK and CDR2 SYGVNS. DNA of the CDR3: TGTGCCAGTAAACAGGGTCACTCCACTGAAGCTTTCTTT. This translates into CASKQGHSTEAFF.

The CDR3 bases are TGTGCCAGCAGCCGGGATTTTGCGGGGGGACAACTCGAGATGGGCGTC. This sequence encodes CASSRDFAGGQLEMGV. This chain uses TRBV5-6 with TRBJ2-7; 8 nucleotides align to TRBD2. The length of the CDR3 is 16 residues. Germline CDR1 and CDR2: SGHDT and YYEEEE.